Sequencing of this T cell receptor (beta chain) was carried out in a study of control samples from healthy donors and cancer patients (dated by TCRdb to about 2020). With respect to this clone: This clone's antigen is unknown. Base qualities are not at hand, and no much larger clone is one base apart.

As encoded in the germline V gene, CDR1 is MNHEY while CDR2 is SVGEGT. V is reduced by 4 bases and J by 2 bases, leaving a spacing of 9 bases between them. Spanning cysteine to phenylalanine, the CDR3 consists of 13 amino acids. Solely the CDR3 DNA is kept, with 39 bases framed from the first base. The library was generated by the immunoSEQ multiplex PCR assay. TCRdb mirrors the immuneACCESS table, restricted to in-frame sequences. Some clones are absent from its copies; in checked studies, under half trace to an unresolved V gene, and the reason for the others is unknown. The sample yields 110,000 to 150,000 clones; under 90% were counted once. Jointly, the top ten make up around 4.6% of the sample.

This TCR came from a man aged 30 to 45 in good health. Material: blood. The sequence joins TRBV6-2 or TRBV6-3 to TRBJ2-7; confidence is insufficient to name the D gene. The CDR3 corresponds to CASSLRSAYEQYF. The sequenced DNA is TGTGCCAGCAGTTTGAGGAGTGCCTACGAGCAGTACTTC.